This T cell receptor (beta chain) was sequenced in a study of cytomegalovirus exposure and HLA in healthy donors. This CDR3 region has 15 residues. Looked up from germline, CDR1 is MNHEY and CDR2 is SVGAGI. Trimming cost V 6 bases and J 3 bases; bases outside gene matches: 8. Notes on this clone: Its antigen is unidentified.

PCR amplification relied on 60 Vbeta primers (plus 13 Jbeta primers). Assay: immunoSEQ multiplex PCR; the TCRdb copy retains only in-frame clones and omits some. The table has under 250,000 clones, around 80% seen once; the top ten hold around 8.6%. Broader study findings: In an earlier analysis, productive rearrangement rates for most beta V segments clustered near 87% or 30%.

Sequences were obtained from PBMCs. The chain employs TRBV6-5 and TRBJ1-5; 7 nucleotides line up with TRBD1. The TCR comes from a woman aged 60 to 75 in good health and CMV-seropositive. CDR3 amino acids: CASSRRGTVNQPQHF. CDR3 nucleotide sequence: TGTGCCAGCAGCAGGAGGGGGACAGTCAATCAGCCCCAGCATTTT.